These 26 T cell receptor beta chains came from one sample sequenced in a study of blood T cell repertoires in COVID-19 (dated by TCRdb to 2020 to 2022). The protocol used for the library was the immunoSEQ multiplex PCR assay. TCRdb carries this immuneACCESS record with in-frame sequences only. Its versions omit some clonotypes, under half of them owing to an unresolved V gene in the studies checked, with the rest unexplained. Across this sample there are 200,000 to 300,000 clones, with 70% to 90% seen only once. The ten largest clones take up approximately 5.1% of the sample. The sequenced sample was peripheral blood. The receptor source for this set is a man aged 50 or older with COVID-19, enrolled during active disease.

The chain joins TRBV10-2 to TRBJ2-4, with D possibly TRBD2 on 5 matching bases. V was trimmed by 5 bases and J by 1 base, leaving 15 bases between them. Germline CDR1 is WSHSY and CDR2 is SAAADI. CDR3 size: 16 residues. The CDR3 reads CASSPGLPGAKNIQYF. The CDR3 region has the DNA TGCGCCAGCAGTCCTGGACTCCCGGGCGCCAAAAACATTCAGTACTTC.

The rearrangement joins TRBV30 to TRBJ1-1; a possible D gene is TRBD1 (6 bases). With 0 bases removed from V and 5 bases from J, the gap between germline ends came to 13 bases. The CDR3 spans 14 residues. From germline, CDR1 is GTSNPN and CDR2 SVGIG (reference sequence). The CDR3 loop reads CAWSVLRGKTEAFF. The CDR3 DNA follows: TGTGCCTGGAGTGTACTGAGGGGGAAAACTGAAGCTTTCTTT.

The chain joins TRBV7-3 to TRBJ2-1; 8 positions match TRBD2. This CDR3 comprises 15 residues. The V and J ends lost 5 bases and 0 bases, in that order; junction bases with no gene match: 3. Germline V gene lookup returns CDR1 SGHTA and CDR2 FQGTGA. The CDR3 region is CASSHTSGSYNEQFF. CDR3 nucleotide sequence: TGTGCCAGCAGCCACACTAGCGGCTCCTACAATGAGCAGTTCTTC. The full variable domain, its missing parts supplied by reference TRBV7-3 and TRBJ2-1, is GAGVSQTPSNKVTEKGKYVELRCDPISGHTALYWYRQSLGQGPEFLIYFQGTGAADDSGLPNDRFFAVRPEGSVSTLKIQRTERGDSAVYLCASSHTSGSYNEQFFGPGTRLTVL.

V gene TRBV4-1 combines with J gene TRBJ1-4; D is unresolved. The V and J ends lost 0 bases and 4 bases respectively, with 6 bases between them. Germline CDR1 reads MGHRA; CDR2 reads YSYEKL. The CDR3 contains 14 residues. CDR3 protein: CASSQDQDNEKLFF. CDR3 in DNA: TGCGCCAGCAGCCAAGATCAGGATAATGAAAAACTGTTTTTT.

A single count supports this clone. This sequence joins TRBV11-3 and TRBJ2-7; the D gene is possibly TRBD1 (5 bases). Germline lookup yields CDR1 SGHNT and CDR2 YENEEA. The V and J ends lost 5 bases and 1 base respectively, with 9 bases between them. The CDR3 is 13 amino acids. The CDR3 coding sequence is TGTGCCAGCAGCCCTCAGGGATCCTACGAGCAGTACTTC. Protein: CASSPQGSYEQYF.

The CDR3 DNA sequence: TGCGCCAGCAGCTCCCAACTAGCGGGGGGGCCAGTTCGAACAGATACGCAGTATTTT. Translating it yields CASSSQLAGGPVRTDTQYF. The rearrangement uses TRBV5-1 and TRBJ2-3, with 13 nucleotides matching TRBD2. This CDR3 has 19 residues. V was pared by 3 bases and J by 3 bases, with 13 bases of the junction left unmatched. Per the germline V gene, CDR1 is SGHRS and CDR2 is YFSETQ.

The table lists this clone with a count of one. The chain's CDR3 is CSVEGQGIVSGYTF. CDR3 nucleotide sequence: TGCAGCGTTGAGGGACAGGGAATCGTGAGTGGCTACACCTTC. V gene TRBV29-1 combines with J gene TRBJ1-2; 9 bases align to TRBD1. Germline V CDR1 and CDR2: SQVTM, ANQGSEA. V shed 3 bases and J 7 bases; nucleotides not matched to a gene: 9. CDR3 length: 14 residues.

This clone was seen once. This rearrangement joins TRBV30 to TRBJ2-7; D might be TRBD1 (6 bases). Germline V gene data show CDR1 as GTSNPN and CDR2 as SVGIG (reference sequence). CDR3 size: 15 residues. The V gene lost 1 base and the J gene lost 0 bases, with 13 bases spanning the gap. CDR3 in amino acids: CAWSGGLADSYEQYF. The CDR3 DNA follows: TGTGCCTGGAGTGGGGGGCTAGCCGACTCCTACGAGCAGTACTTC.

The rearrangement uses TRBV5-1 and TRBJ2-3; D is unresolved. Looked up from germline, CDR1 is SGHRS and CDR2 is YFSETQ. The V gene lost 6 bases and the J gene lost 2 bases, with 16 bases spanning the gap. The CDR3 has 15 residues. CDR3 nucleotide sequence: TGCGCCAGCACGACTTACAACCCATTCACAGATACGCAGTATTTT. This gives the protein CASTTYNPFTDTQYF.

This clone showed up many times. This chain uses TRBV7-9 with TRBJ2-7; 11 bases line up with TRBD2. Per the germline V gene, CDR1 is SEHNR and CDR2 is FQNEAQ (reference sequence). The CDR3 is made up of 16 amino acids. Trimming at V came to 4 bases and at J to 3 bases, leaving 8 bases not matched to a gene. The CDR3, as DNA: TGTGCCAGCAGCTCTCGGATTAGCGGGGGGGACTACGAGCAGTACTTC. Its protein product is CASSSRISGGDYEQYF. Using reference TRBV7-9 and TRBJ2-7 for the parts outside the CDR3, the full variable domain is DTGVSQNPRHKITKRGQNVTFRCDPISEHNRLYWYRQTLGQGPEFLTYFQNEAQLEKSRLLSDRFSAERPKGSFSTLEIQRTEQGDSAMYLCASSSRISGGDYEQYFGPGTRLTVT.

The CDR3 coding sequence is TGTGCCAGCAGGGAGGACTCAATTGTATCCTACGAGCAGTACTTC. Translating gives CASREDSIVSYEQYF. The chain links TRBV2 to TRBJ2-7; D perhaps matches TRBD2 (5 bases). Trimming shortened V by 6 bases and J by 1 base, and 16 bases separated the two germline ends. CDR1 is SNHLY and CDR2 is FYNNEI in the germline V gene. The CDR3 is 15 residues long.

The chain uses TRBV28 and TRBJ1-4; D might be TRBD1 (5 bases). Trimming cost V 6 bases and J 8 bases, with 16 bases left between them. The CDR3 spans 14 residues. CDR1 is MDHEN and CDR2 is SYDVKM in the germline V gene. The DNA for the CDR3 is TGTGCCAGCAGAGAAACTGGGACTCGAGAAAAACTGTTTTTT. Translated: CASRETGTREKLFF. Looking up the rest from reference TRBV28 and TRBJ1-4 gives the full variable domain: DVKVTQSSRYLVKRTGEKVFLECVQDMDHENMFWYRQDPGLGLRLIYFSYDVKMKEKGDIPEGYSVSREKKERFSLILESASTNQTSMYLCASRETGTREKLFFGSGTQLSVL.

This clone was observed once. This chain links TRBV6-2 or TRBV6-3 with TRBJ2-1, with 9 bases matching TRBD1. After removal of 5 bases from V and 8 bases from J, the junction contained 10 bases not matched to a gene. This CDR3 has 15 residues. Germline V lookup: CDR1 MNHEY, CDR2 SVGEGT. The CDR3 here is CASSRQGGIIHEQFF. DNA of the CDR3: TGTGCCAGCAGTCGACAGGGGGGAATCATTCATGAGCAGTTCTTC.

Comment on this clone: The junction differs from germline at one of its ends, possibly a read error. The chain employs TRBV7-7 and TRBJ1-4, with D possibly TRBD1 on 6 matching bases. Germline V gene data show CDR1 as SSHAT and CDR2 as FNYEAQ (reference sequence). The CDR3 contains 15 residues. CDR3: CASSPTGQANEKLFF. The CDR3 nucleotides are TGTGCTAGCAGCCCTACAGGGCAAGCTAATGAAAAACTGTTTTTT.

The genes are TRBV4-2 and TRBJ2-5; 8 nucleotides line up with TRBD1. V lost 0 bases to trimming and J lost 2 bases; unmatched junction nucleotides: 2. Germline V gives CDR1 LGHNA, CDR2 YNFKEQ. CDR3 length: 15 residues. The CDR3 loop reads CASSQERTGQETQYF. CDR3 bases: TGTGCCAGCAGCCAAGAAAGGACAGGGCAAGAGACCCAGTACTTC.

This chain connects TRBV27 to TRBJ2-1; D is unclear. Trimming took 10 bases from V and 0 from J, leaving 7 bases between them. CDR1 is MNHEY and CDR2 is SMNVEV in the germline V gene (reference sequence). This CDR3 comprises 12 residues. CDR3 region: CATLSSYNEQFF. The CDR3 coding sequence is TGTGCCACCCTCAGCTCCTACAATGAGCAGTTCTTC.

The chain has TRBV21-1 and TRBJ1-2; the D call of TRBD1 is as the table states it, not checked on the DNA. TRBV21-1 is listed as a pseudogene. The CDR3 contains 20 residues. CDR3 bases: TGTGCCAGCAGCAAAGTAGTCAGGGGGCGGAATGTCTTCTCTAACTATGGCTACACCTTC. It yields the protein CASSKVVRGRNVFSNYGYTF.

This clone was detected once. CDR3 nucleotide sequence: TGCGCCAGCAGCTTGAGGGGGCTGCGCTACGAGCAGTACTTC. This translates into CASSLRGLRYEQYF. This chain connects TRBV5-1 to TRBJ2-7; 7 bases line up with TRBD1. CDR3 length: 14 amino acids. The germline gives CDR1 SGHRS, CDR2 YFSETQ. The junction had 4 bases not matched to a gene; V was cut back by 1 base and J by 3 bases.

This chain links TRBV11-2 with TRBJ1-1; TRBD1 aligns across 8 bases. Germline V CDR1 and CDR2: SGHAT, FQNNGV. The CDR3 has 16 residues. V lost 3 bases and J lost 8; bases outside the gene matches: 14. CDR3 nucleotides: TGTGCCAGCAGCTTTGGAGCAGGGGGCGTACCCACGGAAGCTTTCTTT. It encodes CASSFGAGGVPTEAFF.

J is TRBJ1-2 and V is TRBV6-5, with TRBD1 identical over 9 bases. Germline V gene data show CDR1 as MNHEY and CDR2 as SVGAGI. CDR3 length equals 13 residues. V was clipped by 6 bases and J by 8 bases; unmatched bases: 7. The DNA of the CDR3 is TGTGCCAGCAGCGCGGACAGGGGAGAGGGCTACACCTTC. Amino acids: CASSADRGEGYTF.

This sequence joins TRBV9 and TRBJ2-2; the match to TRBD1 covers 7 bases. The CDR3 is made up of 15 amino acids. In germline, CDR1 is SGDLS, CDR2 YYNGEE. The J segment lost 5 bases and the V segment lost 4 bases, leaving 8 bases of the junction unmatched. As DNA, the CDR3 is TGTGCCAGCAGCCCTAGTGGGACAGCGACCGGGGAGCTGTTTTTT. Residues: CASSPSGTATGELFF.

The chain has TRBV9 and TRBJ2-3; D gene ambiguous. The CDR3 has 13 residues. Germline V gene data show CDR1 as SGDLS and CDR2 as YYNGEE. Trimming took off 0 bases at V and 4 bases at J, with 6 bases between the two ends. The CDR3: CASSVVVPDTQYF. The CDR3 bases are TGTGCCAGCAGCGTAGTAGTCCCAGATACGCAGTATTTT.

V gene TRBV19 combines with J gene TRBJ2-2, with D perhaps TRBD1 (5 bases). This CDR3 contains 15 residues. Germline CDR1 reads LNHDA; CDR2 reads SQIVND (reference sequence). Trimming removed 8 bases at V and 2 bases at J, with 15 bases between. The CDR3 spells CASDPWGTNTGELFF. In nucleotides, the CDR3 is TGTGCCAGTGACCCGTGGGGCACAAACACCGGGGAGCTGTTTTTT.

The rearrangement joins TRBV4-2 to TRBJ2-7, with D possibly matching TRBD2 (6 bases). This CDR3 has 18 amino acids. Germline-derived CDR1 and CDR2 are LGHNA and YNFKEQ. V was shortened by 4 bases and J by 0 bases, with 22 bases between the two germline ends. The CDR3 reads CASSPTGGEVVFSYEQYF. The CDR3 coding sequence is TGTGCCAGCAGCCCCACCGGCGGGGAGGTTGTCTTCTCCTACGAGCAGTACTTC.

In its sample, this clone was seen once. This chain uses TRBV18 with TRBJ1-6, with 10 bases matching TRBD1. Germline lookup yields CDR1 KGHSH and CDR2 LQKENI. Trimming at V came to 1 base and at J to 9 bases, leaving 12 bases not matched to a gene. This CDR3 spans 18 amino acids. The CDR3 sequence is CASSPQVPGQGLGSPLHF. CDR3 in DNA: TGTGCCAGCTCACCACAAGTCCCGGGACAGGGGCTTGGTTCACCCCTCCACTTT. The full variable domain, with the rest looked up from reference TRBV18 and TRBJ1-6, is NAGVMQNPRHLVRRRGQEARLRCSPMKGHSHVYWYRQLPEEGLKFMVYLQKENIIDESGMPKERFSAEFPKEGPSILRIQQVVRGDSAAYFCASSPQVPGQGLGSPLHFGNGTRLTVT.

The CDR3 bases are TGTGCCAGCAGCTATAGGCCCGCGTGGGCGAACTACGAGCAGTACTTC. This sequence encodes CASSYRPAWANYEQYF. The chain combines TRBV7-9 with TRBJ2-7; D is uncertain. The germline CDR1 and CDR2 sequences are SEHNR and FQNEAQ (reference sequence). The CDR3 extends over 16 amino acids. V lost 4 bases, J lost 3 bases, and 19 bases lay in between.